A selection of T cell receptor beta chains follows, all from one sample in a study of brain T cells in children with intractable seizures. Clones were read by immunoSEQ multiplex PCR, and TCRdb kept only the in-frame ones, dropping some. The top ten clones hold 5% to 7% of a sample with approximately 330,000 clones, over 85% of them seen once. The material sequenced was peripheral blood, taken less than 6 months after surgery. These TCRs come from a boy younger than two with tuberous sclerosis and intractable seizures. Each CDR3 is given with its conserved first and last residue. D genes are given only for firm matches. Not all rows give a size; the values are once, few, many and, for expanded clones, a class.

DNA: TGTGCCAGCAGCCTAGCGGGAGGGCCTAGAGATACGCAGTATTTT
CDR3: CASSLAGGPRDTQYF
D: TRBD2
J: TRBJ2-3
V: TRBV7-3
size: NA

DNA: TGTGCCAGCAGCCAAGACCTCCGGGGGCCCGGGGGAGATACGCAGTATTTT
CDR3: CASSQDLRGPGGDTQYF
D: NA
J: TRBJ2-3
V: TRBV4-2
size: NA

DNA: TGTGCCAGTAGTCCCGGGACAGGGGGCTACGAGCAGTACTTC
CDR3: CASSPGTGGYEQYF
D: TRBD1
J: TRBJ2-7
V: TRBV19
size: NA

DNA: TGTGCCAGCAGTTTAGGACAGAACTATGGCTACACCTTC
CDR3: CASSLGQNYGYTF
D: NA
J: TRBJ1-2
V: TRBV12-3/TRBV12-4
size: NA

DNA: TGCGCCAGCAGCCAAGGGACAACGAGGGAGACCCAGTACTTC
CDR3: CASSQGTTRETQYF
D: NA
J: TRBJ2-5
V: TRBV5-1
size: NA

DNA: TGTGCCACCAGTGATTTGAGGTCTAGCGGTAGCACAGATACGCAGTATTTT
CDR3: CATSDLRSSGSTDTQYF
D: TRBD2
J: TRBJ2-3
V: TRBV24-1
size: NA

DNA: TGTGCCAGCAGTGAAATACAACACAATGAGCAGTTCTTC
CDR3: CASSEIQHNEQFF
D: NA
J: TRBJ2-1
V: TRBV2
size: NA

DNA: TGTGCCAGTAAGACTCAGGGGGTTGGGAACACTGAAGCTTTCTTT
CDR3: CASKTQGVGNTEAFF
D: TRBD1
J: TRBJ1-1
V: TRBV19
size: NA

DNA: TGTGCCAGCAGCTGGGGGGGGGACTACAGCTCCTACGAGCAGTACTTC
CDR3: CASSWGGDYSSYEQYF
D: TRBD2
J: TRBJ2-7
V: TRBV5-4
size: NA

DNA: TGTGCCAGCAGCGGGCGGAACTATGGCTACACCTTC
CDR3: CASSGRNYGYTF
D: NA
J: TRBJ1-2
V: TRBV7-8
size: NA

DNA: TGCGCCAGCAGCCCCCGGACAGTCTACAATGAGCAGTTCTTC
CDR3: CASSPRTVYNEQFF
D: NA
J: TRBJ2-1
V: TRBV5-1
size: NA

DNA: TGTGCCAGCAGCTTAGCAACGGCGGGTCCCGGCTATGGCTACACCTTC
CDR3: CASSLATAGPGYGYTF
D: NA
J: TRBJ1-2
V: TRBV7-8
size: NA

DNA: TGTGCCAGCAGCAAAAACTGCTCGGGACTAGCGGGAGTGGCAGATACGCAGTATTTT
CDR3: CASSKNCSGLAGVADTQYF
D: NA
J: TRBJ2-3
V: TRBV21-1
size: NA

DNA: TGTGCCACCAGTGACCCAAAGAAGACTGAAGCTTTCTTT
CDR3: CATSDPKKTEAFF
D: NA
J: TRBJ1-1
V: TRBV24-1
size: NA

DNA: TGTGCCAGTAGATGCGGACGGGGCTCCTACGAGCAGTACTTC
CDR3: CASRCGRGSYEQYF
D: NA
J: TRBJ2-7
V: TRBV19
size: NA

DNA: TGTGCCAGCAGTTTACTAGCGGGGGCCGACAATGAGCAGTTCTTC
CDR3: CASSLLAGADNEQFF
D: TRBD2
J: TRBJ2-1
V: TRBV6-5
size: NA

DNA: TGCAGTGCTAGATGGGAGGAAGCTTTCTTT
CDR3: CSARWEEAFF
D: NA
J: TRBJ1-1
V: TRBV20-1
size: NA

DNA: TGTGCCAGCAGCTCAGCGGAGAACACTGAAGCTTTCTTT
CDR3: CASSSAENTEAFF
D: NA
J: TRBJ1-1
V: TRBV7-3
size: NA

DNA: TGTGCCAGCAGCTTAGTTCGCGGGTCGGATGGCTACACCTTC
CDR3: CASSLVRGSDGYTF
D: NA
J: TRBJ1-2
V: TRBV7-9
size: NA

DNA: TGTGCCAGCAGCCATCTAGCCACCGGGGAGCTGTTTTTT
CDR3: CASSHLATGELFF
D: NA
J: TRBJ2-2
V: TRBV3-1/TRBV3-2
size: NA

DNA: TGTGCCAGCAGCTTGAGCAGCGGCCTATCTAACTATGGCTACACCTTC
CDR3: CASSLSSGLSNYGYTF
D: NA
J: TRBJ1-2
V: TRBV5-6
size: NA

DNA: TGCGCCAGCAGTGCAGGGGGCTCTGGAAACACCATATATTTT
CDR3: CASSAGGSGNTIYF
D: TRBD1
J: TRBJ1-3
V: TRBV10-1
size: NA

DNA: TGTGCCAGCAGCTTGGGAGGGAAGCGCTACGAGCAGTACTTC
CDR3: CASSLGGKRYEQYF
D: NA
J: TRBJ2-7
V: TRBV5-8
size: NA

DNA: TGTGCCAGCAGCGTGACACCAAAGGAGCGGAGCTCCTACAATGAGCAGTTCTTC
CDR3: CASSVTPKERSSYNEQFF
D: NA
J: TRBJ2-1
V: TRBV9
size: NA

DNA: TGTGCCACCAGCAGAGAACTGCGAACCTACGAGCAGTACTTC
CDR3: CATSRELRTYEQYF
D: NA
J: TRBJ2-7
V: TRBV15
size: NA

DNA: TGTGCCAGCAGTCCGACCCTCGTTGCATCACCCCTCCACTTT
CDR3: CASSPTLVASPLHF
D: NA
J: TRBJ1-6
V: TRBV6-5
size: NA

DNA: TGTGCCAGCTCCTCCGATGGGAACACTGAAGCTTTCTTT
CDR3: CASSSDGNTEAFF
D: NA
J: TRBJ1-1
V: TRBV4-2
size: few

DNA: TGTGCCAGCAGCTTGGGGACCAAAAACATTCAGTACTTC
CDR3: CASSLGTKNIQYF
D: NA
J: TRBJ2-4
V: TRBV5-6
size: NA

DNA: TGTGCCAGCAGCCGGACAAACACTGAAGCTTTCTTT
CDR3: CASSRTNTEAFF
D: NA
J: TRBJ1-1
V: TRBV5-4
size: NA

DNA: TGTGCCAGTAGTATAGCGGGAGATGAGTACGAGCAGTACTTC
CDR3: CASSIAGDEYEQYF
D: NA
J: TRBJ2-7
V: TRBV19
size: NA

DNA: TGTGCCAGCAGCTGGGACAGAGACTATGGCTACACCTTC
CDR3: CASSWDRDYGYTF
D: TRBD1
J: TRBJ1-2
V: TRBV6-5
size: few

DNA: TGTGCCAGCAGCTTAGCTGTGCTCTCTGGAAACACCATATATTTT
CDR3: CASSLAVLSGNTIYF
D: NA
J: TRBJ1-3
V: TRBV13
size: NA

DNA: TGTGCCAGCAGCTCCCCCCCGGGACAGGGGCCTACCGTGGACGAGCAGTACTTC
CDR3: CASSSPPGQGPTVDEQYF
D: TRBD1
J: TRBJ2-7
V: TRBV5-7
size: NA

DNA: TGCGCCAGCAGCGCCCGACAGGGGGCCTACACTGAAGCTTTCTTT
CDR3: CASSARQGAYTEAFF
D: TRBD1
J: TRBJ1-1
V: TRBV5-1
size: NA

DNA: TGTGCCACCAGCAGAGAAGGCCGAGGGGTGGAGACCCAGTACTTC
CDR3: CATSREGRGVETQYF
D: NA
J: TRBJ2-5
V: TRBV15
size: NA

DNA: TGTGCCAGCAGTTATGAGGGGTGCAGCACCTTC
CDR3: CASSYEGCSTF
D: NA
J: TRBJ1-2
V: TRBV6-6
size: NA

DNA: TGCAGCGTTGAAGTTGGGGGCCAAGAGACCCAGTACTTC
CDR3: CSVEVGGQETQYF
D: NA
J: TRBJ2-5
V: TRBV29-1
size: once

DNA: TGCGCCAGGCTAAACAGGGATCCTGGGGCCAACGTCCTGACTTTC
CDR3: CARLNRDPGANVLTF
D: NA
J: TRBJ2-6
V: TRBV5-1
size: NA

DNA: TGTGCCACCAGTGCGGCAGGGCCAGGGGATACGCAGTATTTT
CDR3: CATSAAGPGDTQYF
D: NA
J: TRBJ2-3
V: TRBV24-1
size: NA

DNA: TGTGCCAGCAGCGGTTACATCGGGACAGGGGATCTCACAGATACGCAGTATTTT
CDR3: CASSGYIGTGDLTDTQYF
D: TRBD1
J: TRBJ2-3
V: TRBV11-3
size: NA

DNA: TGTGCCACCAGTGGTGGTGACACCAAGGCAGATACGCAGTATTTT
CDR3: CATSGGDTKADTQYF
D: NA
J: TRBJ2-3
V: TRBV24-1
size: NA

DNA: TGTGCCAGCAGCTTAGCCCAGGGTTCTGGGGCCAACGTCCTGACTTTC
CDR3: CASSLAQGSGANVLTF
D: NA
J: TRBJ2-6
V: TRBV7-9
size: few

DNA: TGTGCCTGGAGTGGTCCATTTGTACCGAACACTGAAGCTTTCTTT
CDR3: CAWSGPFVPNTEAFF
D: NA
J: TRBJ1-1
V: TRBV30
size: NA

DNA: TGTGCCAGCAGAAACCGAGGATCTGGGGCCAACGTCCTGACTTTC
CDR3: CASRNRGSGANVLTF
D: NA
J: TRBJ2-6
V: TRBV6-6
size: once

DNA: TGTGCCAGCAGTTACCCGACAGGGGGCACAGATACGCAGTATTTT
CDR3: CASSYPTGGTDTQYF
D: TRBD1
J: TRBJ2-3
V: TRBV6-5
size: NA

DNA: TGCGCCAGCAGCTTGAGAGGGGCCCCGAACACTGAAGCTTTCTTT
CDR3: CASSLRGAPNTEAFF
D: NA
J: TRBJ1-1
V: TRBV5-1
size: NA

DNA: TGTGCCAGTAGTATAGATCGGACAGCCTCCTACGAGCAGTACTTC
CDR3: CASSIDRTASYEQYF
D: NA
J: TRBJ2-7
V: TRBV19
size: NA

DNA: TGTGCCTGGACCCCCGGGGCGTACACTGAAGCTTTCTTT
CDR3: CAWTPGAYTEAFF
D: NA
J: TRBJ1-1
V: TRBV30
size: NA

DNA: TGTGCCAGTAGTATCGCCCGAGAGCAGTTCTTC
CDR3: CASSIAREQFF
D: NA
J: TRBJ2-1
V: TRBV19
size: NA

DNA: TGCGCCAGCAGCGAGGACAGGGTGAACACCGGGGAGCTGTTTTTT
CDR3: CASSEDRVNTGELFF
D: TRBD1
J: TRBJ2-2
V: TRBV5-1
size: NA

DNA: TGTGCCTGGGTGCCGTGGGGGGGCACAGATACGCAGTATTTT
CDR3: CAWVPWGGTDTQYF
D: NA
J: TRBJ2-3
V: TRBV30
size: NA

DNA: TGTGCCAGCAGCCAAGACGGTCGGGGGACCGGGGAGCTGTTTTTT
CDR3: CASSQDGRGTGELFF
D: NA
J: TRBJ2-2
V: TRBV4-2
size: NA

DNA: TGTGCCAGCAGCCAAGTCGAGGGCAGGGGGAACTATGGCTACACCTTC
CDR3: CASSQVEGRGNYGYTF
D: TRBD1
J: TRBJ1-2
V: TRBV3-1/TRBV3-2
size: NA

DNA: TGTGCCAGCAGGCATTCCCAGGGACAGGGGGACACTGAAGCTTTCTTT
CDR3: CASRHSQGQGDTEAFF
D: TRBD1
J: TRBJ1-1
V: TRBV7-9
size: once

DNA: TGCGCCAGCAGCCAAGATCATCAGGGTTTGAGGCCCCAGCATTTT
CDR3: CASSQDHQGLRPQHF
D: NA
J: TRBJ1-5
V: TRBV4-1
size: few

DNA: TGTGCCTGGAGTGTAGTGGGAGGGGAAGGCTACACCTTC
CDR3: CAWSVVGGEGYTF
D: NA
J: TRBJ1-2
V: TRBV30
size: NA

DNA: TGTGCCAGCAGCAATAGCGGAGTTAGCACAGATACGCAGTATTTT
CDR3: CASSNSGVSTDTQYF
D: NA
J: TRBJ2-3
V: TRBV9
size: NA

DNA: TGTGCCAGTATGATACATCAGAACACTGAAGCTTTCTTT
CDR3: CASMIHQNTEAFF
D: NA
J: TRBJ1-1
V: TRBV19
size: NA

DNA: TGTGCCAGCAGCTTAGGACTAGCGGGGGTCGAGCAGTACTTC
CDR3: CASSLGLAGVEQYF
D: TRBD2
J: TRBJ2-7
V: TRBV13
size: NA